This TCR beta chain was obtained from a study of cytomegalovirus exposure and HLA in healthy donors. Study-wide points: By a later analysis, the bulk of CMV-associated TCR beta chains appeared HLA-restricted. The authors later found HLA-associated TCR beta chains more clonally expanded than equally common others. Most TCR sequences were seen very rarely across donors, but some public TCRs occurred in many. In a later analysis, roughly 17,000 TCR beta sequences were associated with HLA alleles at 0.05 false discovery rate.

60 Vbeta and 13 Jbeta primers were used in PCR. Method: immunoSEQ multiplex PCR; TCRdb's copy keeps in-frame clones and lacks some. The sample carries over 85,000 clones, approximately 86% recorded once. The CDR3 length is 14 residues. J lost 3 bases, V lost 5 bases, and 5 bases had no gene match. Germline CDR1 SNHLY, CDR2 FYNNEI. This clone has just a few counts. Its specificity is not known. Within the sample, other DNA sequences also encode this same CDR3. The sequence was obtained from a man between 40 and 49 years old in good health and CMV-seronegative. The specimen was PBMCs. The chain recombines TRBV2 with TRBJ1-2; 8 bases line up with TRBD1. The CDR3: CASSRQGADYGYTF. The CDR3 DNA reads TGTGCCAGCAGTCGCCAGGGGGCTGACTATGGCTACACCTTC.